Listed below are T cell receptor beta chains from one sample, sequenced in a study of identical twins. TCRdb independently ran MiXCR on the 5' RACE reads; one entry per CDR3 protein. The data show hundreds of thousands of distinct CDR3 sequences, roughly 18% seen once. These data are also associated with another study on T cells expressing NK-cell markers.

Sequenced material: PBMCs. The receptor set was obtained from a woman aged 18-29 years in good health. The conserved cysteine and the conserved F or W are not part of the CDR3 here. The order of the fields is V gene, J gene, CDR3 protein.

TRBV29-1	TRBJ2-5	SVLAGQETQY
TRBV7-2	TRBJ1-3	ASSKQISGNTIY
TRBV5-1	TRBJ2-3	ASIAGAGYTDTQY
TRBV4-2	TRBJ2-7	ASTPRDGASYEQY
TRBV6-1	TRBJ2-5	ASSPSLVAGTLQY
TRBV29-1	TRBJ1-1	SVEQVRTAEAF
TRBV7-9	TRBJ2-3	ASSPEIDTQY
TRBV12-3/TRBV12-4	TRBJ2-3	ASSSSGGLDTQY
TRBV7-2	TRBJ1-1	ASSLSPVNTEAF
TRBV12-3/TRBV12-4	TRBJ1-6	ASSLQDAYNSPLH
TRBV5-5	TRBJ2-7	ASIPPGAYEQY
TRBV20-1	TRBJ1-6	SARDRQSYNSPLH
TRBV7-2	TRBJ1-2	ASSLDTRAGGYGYT
TRBV4-3	TRBJ1-1	ASSQDEGTEAF
TRBV6-5	TRBJ2-1	ASSYLGDRGDYEQF
TRBV20-1	TRBJ2-1	SASGRRGGPLHNEQF
TRBV27	TRBJ2-1	ASSLSGESYNEQF
TRBV3-1	TRBJ1-1	ASSQEGGAF
TRBV7-9	TRBJ2-1	ASSLQAGFSEQF
TRBV7-3	TRBJ2-3	ASSLRRDFTDTQY
TRBV6-2/TRBV6-3	TRBJ2-6	ASSDTSSGANVLT
TRBV5-1	TRBJ2-1	ASSSARTGYPYNEQF
TRBV7-9	TRBJ1-1	ASSPRRGYTEAF
TRBV4-3	TRBJ2-2	ASSQRTSLSGELF
TRBV7-2	TRBJ2-1	ASRSGLAGPYNEQF
TRBV20-1	TRBJ1-1	SARAQVYITGQGGPEAF
TRBV5-1	TRBJ2-3	ASSLALRSTDTQY
TRBV9	TRBJ1-1	ASSSPGTAGTEAF
TRBV20-1	TRBJ1-6	SALEGQGHKPLH
TRBV20-1	TRBJ2-2	SAQREGAGELF
TRBV5-1	TRBJ1-2	ASSLQGAKGGYT
TRBV20-1	TRBJ1-3	SATSTGNTIY
TRBV7-7	TRBJ2-3	ASSLRDAKTDTQY
TRBV20-1	TRBJ1-1	SAREGGRGTEAF
TRBV6-5	TRBJ2-3	ASSYRRTADTQY
TRBV20-1	TRBJ2-5	SASSASPGTQY
TRBV6-5	TRBJ1-2	ASSYLRRDDGYT
TRBV5-1	TRBJ2-5	ASGPSNEETQY
TRBV27	TRBJ1-1	ASSPTDRVAF
TRBV7-8	TRBJ1-4	ASSPGGTGARKLF
TRBV6-5	TRBJ1-2	ASSYGRDRGYT
TRBV12-3/TRBV12-4	TRBJ2-7	ASSFDRGAYEQY
TRBV29-1	TRBJ2-3	SVNEREGPRGGTDTQY
TRBV20-1	TRBJ2-5	SAGLAASSQY
TRBV20-1	TRBJ2-7	SANPSGYEQY
TRBV5-8	TRBJ1-3	ASSLWGRAAGNTIY
TRBV10-3	TRBJ2-3	AISEPGTSAHTDTQY
TRBV5-6	TRBJ2-2	ASSLIAGKNTGELF
TRBV7-8	TRBJ1-1	ASSFNPGDTEAF
TRBV3-1	TRBJ1-1	ASSPGGQGRRGEAF
TRBV9	TRBJ1-6	ASSVGEGRSPLH
TRBV20-1	TRBJ1-4	GGQRFNEKLF
TRBV7-9	TRBJ2-7	ASSDRLAGVTYEQY
TRBV12-3/TRBV12-4	TRBJ1-1	ASSQTDGSTEAF
TRBV7-3	TRBJ2-5	ASSLNGLPSETQY
TRBV20-1	TRBJ2-2	SARVTRSNTGELF